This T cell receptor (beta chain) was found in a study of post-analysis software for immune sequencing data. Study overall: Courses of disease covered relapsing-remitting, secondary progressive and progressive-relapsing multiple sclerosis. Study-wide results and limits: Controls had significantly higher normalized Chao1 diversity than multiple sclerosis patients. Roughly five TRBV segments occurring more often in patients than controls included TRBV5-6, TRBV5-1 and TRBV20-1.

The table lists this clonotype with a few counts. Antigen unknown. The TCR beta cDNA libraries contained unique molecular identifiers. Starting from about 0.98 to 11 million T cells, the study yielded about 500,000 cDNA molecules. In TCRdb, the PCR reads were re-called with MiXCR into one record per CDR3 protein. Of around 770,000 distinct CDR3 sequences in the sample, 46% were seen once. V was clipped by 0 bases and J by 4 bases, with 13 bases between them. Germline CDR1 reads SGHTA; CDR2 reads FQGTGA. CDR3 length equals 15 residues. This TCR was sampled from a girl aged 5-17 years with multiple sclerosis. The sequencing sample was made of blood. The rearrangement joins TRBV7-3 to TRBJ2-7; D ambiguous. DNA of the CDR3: TGTGCCAGCAGCTTAACTTTGGCGGATTGGTACGAGCAGTACTTC. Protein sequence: CASSLTLADWYEQYF.